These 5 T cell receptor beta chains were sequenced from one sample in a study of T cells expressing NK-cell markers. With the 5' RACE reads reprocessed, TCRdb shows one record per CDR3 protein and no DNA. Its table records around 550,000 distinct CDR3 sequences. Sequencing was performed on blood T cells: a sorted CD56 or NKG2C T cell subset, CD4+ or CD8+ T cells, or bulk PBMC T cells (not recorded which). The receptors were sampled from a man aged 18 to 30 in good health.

CDR3 loop: CASWGDTGELFF. The J gene is TRBJ2-2, the V gene TRBV10-3; TCRdb names TRBD1, which stays unverified in the absence of DNA. Germline CDR1 reads ENHRY; CDR2 reads SYGVKD. CDR3 length: 12 amino acids.

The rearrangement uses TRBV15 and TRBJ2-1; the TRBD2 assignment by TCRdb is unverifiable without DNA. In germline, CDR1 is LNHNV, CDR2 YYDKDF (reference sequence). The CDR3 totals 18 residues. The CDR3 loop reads CATSRDPRTSGRAVEQFF.

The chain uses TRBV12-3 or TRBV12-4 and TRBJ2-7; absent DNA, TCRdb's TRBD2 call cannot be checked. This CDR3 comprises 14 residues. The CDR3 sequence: CASSAGTSGTEQYF.

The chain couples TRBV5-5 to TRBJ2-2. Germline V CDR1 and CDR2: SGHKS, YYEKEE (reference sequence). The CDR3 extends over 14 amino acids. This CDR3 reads CASSSDMNTGELFF.

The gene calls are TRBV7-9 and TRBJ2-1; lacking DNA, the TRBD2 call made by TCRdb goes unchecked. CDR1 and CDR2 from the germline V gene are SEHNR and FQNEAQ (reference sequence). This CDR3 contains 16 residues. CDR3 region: CASSLVGGSPGNEQFF. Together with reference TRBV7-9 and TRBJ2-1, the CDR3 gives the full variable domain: DTGVSQNPRHKITKRGQNVTFRCDPISEHNRLYWYRQTLGQGPEFLTYFQNEAQLEKSRLLSDRFSAERPKGSFSTLEIQRTEQGDSAMYLCASSLVGGSPGNEQFFGPGTRLTVL.